This entry describes one TCR beta chain. Its specificity is unknown. The record originates from a study of molecular identifiers for immune sequencing clone quantification. Study at large: RNA, taken in replicates from approximately 20,000 or 98,000 naive CD8 cells, was split five ways, with four sequenced.

The CDR3 is made up of 15 amino acids. Germline assignment: CDR1 LNHDA and CDR2 SQIVND (reference sequence). The V end lost 5 bases, the J end lost 1 base, and 14 bases lay between the germline ends. General study findings and limits: Reports indicate spiked Jurkat TCR RNA from one cell could be found among about 1 million naive cells. Sizes of clones that are highly expanded could be underestimated (if identical TCR molecules share a barcode).

The use of previously described methods and listed TCR primers produced the bulk TCR libraries. TCRdb itself ran the PCR reads through MiXCR, one entry per CDR3 protein. The data hold under 100,000 distinct CDR3 sequences, with roughly 23% observed a single time. The rearrangement joins TRBV19 to TRBJ1-1; D is unresolved. The TCR was taken from a human donor in good health. Some libraries in this study had Jurkat cell RNA spiked in. The sample taken for sequencing was naive CD8+ T cells from blood, with Jurkat cell RNA spiked in. The sample's subset: FACS-sorted CD8+CD4-CCR7+CD45RA+ naive T cells. The CDR3 loop is CASSPVPRGNTEAFF. CDR3 in DNA: TGTGCCAGTAGTCCTGTCCCCAGAGGGAACACTGAAGCTTTCTTT.